This passage covers 19 T cell receptor beta chains from one sample sequenced in a study of STAT5B mutations in CD4+ large granular lymphocyte leukemia. Measured with immunoSEQ multiplex PCR; TCRdb has only the in-frame clones, and not every one. The data contain around 23,000 clones, 79% of them singletons. The sample was CD4+ T cells from blood buffy coats. The origin of the receptors is a human donor in good health.

V is TRBV6-1 and J is TRBJ1-5; TRBD1 aligns across 9 bases. The germline V gene has CDR1 MNHNS and CDR2 SASEGT. The trim removed 8 bases at V and 4 bases at J, leaving 6 bases unmatched. This CDR3 spans 14 amino acids. The CDR3 DNA is TGTGCCAGCGGAACCGGGACAGGGAATCAGCCCCAGCATTTT. Encoded protein: CASGTGTGNQPQHF.

This rearrangement joins TRBV2 to TRBJ2-2; 9 bases line up with TRBD2. The CDR3 is 15 residues long. V lost 4 bases and J lost 6; bases outside the gene matches: 6. The germline V gene encodes CDR1 SNHLY and CDR2 FYNNEI. The CDR3 sequence is CASSGLAGVSGELFF. The CDR3 region has the DNA TGTGCCAGCAGTGGATTAGCGGGAGTTTCCGGGGAGCTGTTTTTT.

The rearrangement uses TRBV5-6 and TRBJ1-2, with D possibly being TRBD1 (6 bases). From germline, CDR1 is SGHDT and CDR2 YYEEEE. Trimming pared 5 bases from V and 1 base from J, leaving 15 bases between. This CDR3 contains 15 residues. The DNA for the CDR3 is TGTGCCAGCAGTAAGGACAGTACATTTAACTATGGCTACACCTTC. Amino acid sequence: CASSKDSTFNYGYTF.

J is TRBJ1-1 and V is TRBV30, with a possible D match to TRBD1 (6 bases). V was clipped by 4 bases and J by 6 bases, with 15 bases between them. Germline values: CDR1 GTSNPN, CDR2 SVGIG (reference sequence). The CDR3 extends over 13 amino acids. CDR3 protein: CAWKQGGGAEAFF. CDR3 sequence (DNA): TGTGCCTGGAAACAGGGAGGCGGCGCTGAAGCTTTCTTT.

This chain uses TRBV4-1 with TRBJ2-2; D call uncertain. From germline, CDR1 is MGHRA and CDR2 YSYEKL. CDR3 length: 15 amino acids. V lost 1 base and J 0 bases, leaving 6 bases between the germline ends. The CDR3 region is CASSQAPSNTGELFF. The CDR3 coding sequence is TGCGCCAGCAGCCAAGCTCCTTCGAACACCGGGGAGCTGTTTTTT.

The chain carries TRBV11-3 and TRBJ2-1, with 8 positions matching TRBD2. Germline V lookup: CDR1 SGHNT, CDR2 YENEEA. Losses at the gene ends were 3 bases for V and 0 bases for J; bases not matched to a gene: 4. The CDR3 spans 16 residues. The CDR3 sequence: CASSFTSGHSYNEQFF. DNA of the CDR3: TGTGCCAGCAGCTTTACTAGCGGCCACTCCTACAATGAGCAGTTCTTC.

The chain links TRBV5-1 to TRBJ1-2; TRBD1 matches at 9 bases. J gave up 4 bases and V 7 bases, and 8 bases lay outside the gene matches. The CDR3 totals 14 residues. Per germline, CDR1 SGHRS and CDR2 YFSETQ. The CDR3 reads CASGLETGGYGYTF. The CDR3 DNA is TGCGCCAGCGGCCTAGAGACAGGGGGCTATGGCTACACCTTC.

The rearrangement links TRBV19 to TRBJ1-2; TRBD1 matches at 12 bases. This CDR3 has 16 amino acids. The V gene's germline CDR1 is LNHDA and CDR2 SQIVND (reference sequence). V gave up 5 bases and J gave up 2 bases; unmatched junction bases: 6. CDR3 bases: TGTGCCAGTAGTTACGCGGGACAGGGGGCAAACTATGGCTACACCTTC. Its protein is CASSYAGQGANYGYTF.

The chain employs TRBV4-2 and TRBJ2-7; no firm D call. CDR3 length: 14 residues. The germline CDR1 and CDR2 sequences are LGHNA and YNFKEQ. Trimming removed 0 bases from V and 5 bases from J, with 11 bases in between. The CDR3 is CASSQEGRINEQYF. For the CDR3, the DNA is TGTGCCAGCAGCCAAGAGGGTAGAATCAACGAGCAGTACTTC.

The rearrangement joins TRBV10-3 to TRBJ2-7; 7 nucleotides match TRBD2. From germline, CDR1 is ENHRY and CDR2 SYGVKD. Germline trimming cut 0 bases from V and 5 bases from J; bases unmatched to any gene: 13. The CDR3 covers 17 residues. The CDR3 here is CAISESVGGQGSNEQYF. In nucleotides, the CDR3 is TGTGCCATCAGTGAGTCGGTGGGAGGGCAAGGTAGCAACGAGCAGTACTTC.

The genes are TRBV2 and TRBJ1-2; maybe TRBD1 (5 bases). CDR1 SNHLY and CDR2 FYNNEI come from the germline V gene. V dropped 6 bases and J dropped 5 bases, with 13 bases sitting between them. The CDR3 runs to 13 residues. The CDR3 protein is CASSVEGLYGYTF. As DNA, the CDR3 is TGTGCCAGCAGCGTGGAGGGGCTTTATGGCTACACCTTC.

The chain uses TRBV27 and TRBJ1-1; the match to TRBD1 covers 9 bases. V was pared by 5 bases and J by 0 bases, with 7 bases of the junction left unmatched. CDR1 and CDR2 (germline): MNHEY, SMNVEV (reference sequence). The CDR3 runs to 16 residues. The DNA for the CDR3 is TGTGCCAGCAGTCCACGGACAGGGGCGATGAACACTGAAGCTTTCTTT. Translated, it gives CASSPRTGAMNTEAFF.

DNA of the CDR3: TGTGCCAGCAGTAGGGGGGGAAACACTGAAGCTTTCTTT. Protein product: CASSRGGNTEAFF. This rearrangement joins TRBV6-5 to TRBJ1-1; possibly TRBD1 for D (6 bases). The CDR3 has 13 residues. With 5 bases removed from V and 2 bases from J, the gap between germline ends came to 9 bases. Germline assignment: CDR1 MNHEY and CDR2 SVGAGI.

This rearrangement joins TRBV2 to TRBJ2-7; the match to TRBD1 covers 9 bases. This CDR3 is built from 13 residues. V dropped 7 bases and J dropped 2; count of bases not matched to a gene: 3. The germline gives CDR1 SNHLY, CDR2 FYNNEI. CDR3 in DNA: TGTGCCAGCAATAGACAGGGGGCCTACGAGCAGTACTTC. Residues: CASNRQGAYEQYF.

The chain employs TRBV4-1 and TRBJ2-1; 8 bases map to TRBD1. Germline CDR1 and CDR2: MGHRA and YSYEKL. The CDR3 has 15 amino acids. The J segment lost 8 bases and the V segment lost 2 bases, leaving 8 bases of the junction unmatched. The CDR3 is CASSQPGRGLYEQFF. CDR3 sequence (DNA): TGCGCCAGCAGCCAACCTGGCAGGGGGCTGTATGAGCAGTTCTTC.

The genes are TRBV19 and TRBJ2-3; D not resolved. CDR3 length: 14 amino acids. Germline CDR1 reads LNHDA; CDR2 reads SQIVND (reference sequence). V lost 1 base and J lost 1, with 6 bases in between. CDR3 loop: CASSIAGGTDTQYF. CDR3 sequence (DNA): TGTGCCAGTAGTATAGCTGGAGGCACAGATACGCAGTATTTT.

V gene TRBV19 combines with J gene TRBJ2-5, with D tentatively TRBD2 (5 bases). This CDR3 spans 14 amino acids. Trimming cost V 6 bases and J 0 bases, with 11 bases left between them. Germline-derived CDR1 and CDR2 are LNHDA and SQIVND (reference sequence). This CDR3 reads CASSPRGYQETQYF. CDR3 bases: TGTGCCAGTAGCCCCCGCGGGTACCAAGAGACCCAGTACTTC.

This chain joins TRBV27 and TRBJ2-1, with TRBD2 matching 15 bases. Trimming cost V 10 bases and J 1 base; bases outside gene matches: 11. The CDR3 sequence is 18 residues long. From germline, CDR1 is MNHEY and CDR2 SMNVEV (reference sequence). The CDR3 DNA reads as TGTGCCACCCCTGGACTAGCGGGAGGGCCGAGATCCTACAATGAGCAGTTCTTC. Residues: CATPGLAGGPRSYNEQFF.

This clone was seen a few times. The chain links TRBV30 to TRBJ2-2, with D possibly matching TRBD1 (5 bases). The CDR3 sequence is 14 residues long. Trimming shortened V by 2 bases and J by 4 bases, and 11 bases separated the two germline ends. The germline gives CDR1 GTSNPN, CDR2 SVGIG (reference sequence). The CDR3 here is CAWSRLGVTGELFF. Written as DNA, the CDR3 is TGTGCCTGGAGTCGGCTAGGGGTCACCGGGGAGCTGTTTTTT.